The 19 T cell receptor beta chains below all came from one sample that was sequenced in a study of vaccination effects on CD4 cells after COVID-19. These TCRs are of unknown antigen specificity. Antigen-specific CD4+ T cells expanded by the ViraFEST assay with viral peptide pools were then sequenced. The culture ran for approximately 9 days before CD4+ T cells were isolated. Each participant received a vaccine that was either BNT162b2 or mRNA-1273, given as two doses. Only in-frame clones appear in the TCRdb table, and some are missing; sequencing was by immunoSEQ multiplex PCR. Among tens of thousands of clones, almost 85% were seen once, and the ten largest hold approximately 1.5%. The sequenced sample was CD4+ T cells from PBMCs cultured with HCoV-NL63 spike peptides, obtained after COVID-19 vaccination. Receptor source: a human donor who received a COVID-19 vaccine. Some clones in this sample may be carry-over from other donors' samples.

In its sample, this clone was seen a few times. The chain employs TRBV2 and TRBJ2-5, with D possibly matching TRBD2 (6 bases). The CDR3 spans 15 residues. Per the germline V gene, CDR1 is SNHLY and CDR2 is FYNNEI. Trimming pared 8 bases from V and 1 base from J, leaving 17 bases between. The chain's CDR3 is CASGGKLGPQETQYF. Here the CDR3 DNA reads TGTGCCAGCGGGGGGAAACTAGGGCCCCAAGAGACCCAGTACTTC. The whole variable domain, remainder taken from reference TRBV2 and TRBJ2-5, is EPEVTQTPSHQVTQMGQEVILRCVPISNHLYFYWYRQILGQKVEFLVSFYNNEISEKSEIFDDQFSVERPDGSNFTLKIRSTKLEDSAMYFCASGGKLGPQETQYFGPGTRLLVL.

The chain is built from TRBV9 and TRBJ1-2; 8 bases fit TRBD1. This CDR3 has 15 amino acids. Germline CDR1 is SGDLS and CDR2 is YYNGEE. V dropped 2 bases and J dropped 7; count of bases not matched to a gene: 10. The CDR3 here is CASSVDGTGGRGYTF. CDR3 DNA sequence: TGTGCCAGCAGCGTCGACGGTACAGGGGGACGTGGCTACACCTTC.

The chain has TRBV7-3 and TRBJ2-3; 10 positions match TRBD1. The CDR3 covers 16 residues. The germline CDR1 and CDR2 sequences are SGHTA and FQGTGA. Trimming took 4 bases from V and 1 from J; bases not matched to a gene: 5. The CDR3 protein is CASSSLGTGGTDTQYF. DNA for the CDR3: TGTGCCAGCAGCTCTTTGGGGACAGGGGGCACAGATACGCAGTATTTT. Variable domain in full (rest from reference TRBV7-3 and TRBJ2-3): GAGVSQTPSNKVTEKGKYVELRCDPISGHTALYWYRQSLGQGPEFLIYFQGTGAADDSGLPNDRFFAVRPEGSVSTLKIQRTERGDSAVYLCASSSLGTGGTDTQYFGPGTRLTVL.

V usage is TRBV5-1 and J usage is TRBJ2-3; no clear D. CDR1 and CDR2 from the germline V gene are SGHRS and YFSETQ. The ends were cut back, 0 bases at V and 3 bases at J, with 8 bases in the middle. The CDR3 is 14 residues long. The CDR3 is CASSLEAITDTQYF. CDR3 nucleotides: TGCGCCAGCAGCTTGGAAGCCATTACAGATACGCAGTATTTT. Combining the CDR3 with reference TRBV5-1 and TRBJ2-3 gives the whole variable domain KAGVTQTPRYLIKTRGQQVTLSCSPISGHRSVSWYQQTPGQGLQFLFEYFSETQRNKGNFPGRFSGRQFSNSRSEMNVSTLELGDSALYLCASSLEAITDTQYFGPGTRLTVL.

This clone was seen just once. This chain uses TRBV20-1 with TRBJ1-1; 11 bases are a match to TRBD1. The junction had 9 bases not matched to a gene; V was cut back by 3 bases and J by 6 bases. This CDR3 has 15 residues. The germline V gene has CDR1 DFQATT and CDR2 SNEGSKA (reference sequence). The CDR3 protein is CSASIPPGQGAEAFF. CDR3 nucleotides: TGCAGTGCTAGTATTCCCCCGGGACAGGGGGCTGAAGCTTTCTTT.

The V call is TRBV18, the J call TRBJ2-2; D is unclear. Trimming pared 2 bases from V and 1 base from J, leaving 8 bases between. CDR1 KGHSH and CDR2 LQKENI come from the germline V gene. The CDR3 is 15 residues long. CDR3 nucleotide sequence: TGTGCCAGCTCACCAGGGCACCAGAACACCGGGGAGCTGTTTTTT. Its protein is CASSPGHQNTGELFF.

The rearrangement joins TRBV7-2 to TRBJ1-5; D is uncertain. This CDR3 has 12 amino acids. V was shortened by 5 bases and J by 1 base, with 3 bases between the two germline ends. The germline V gene encodes CDR1 SGHTA and CDR2 FQGNSA. CDR3 sequence (DNA): TGTGCCAGCAGCGACAGCAATCAGCCCCAGCATTTT. Its translation is CASSDSNQPQHF. Variable domain in full (rest from reference TRBV7-2 and TRBJ1-5): GAGVSQSPSNKVTEKGKDVELRCDPISGHTALYWYRQSLGQGLEFLIYFQGNSAPDKSGLPSDRFSAERTGGSVSTLTIQRTQQEDSAVYLCASSDSNQPQHFGDGTRLSIL.

This chain links TRBV2 with TRBJ1-1; D gene ambiguous. The CDR3 is made up of 13 amino acids. Germline CDR1 reads SNHLY; CDR2 reads FYNNEI. Trimming removed 6 bases from V and 1 base from J, with 9 bases in between. Here the CDR3 reads CASSRVSNTEAFF. CDR3 nucleotides: TGTGCCAGCAGCCGGGTTTCGAACACTGAAGCTTTCTTT.

The rearrangement links TRBV6-5 to TRBJ2-5, with D possibly being TRBD2 (5 bases). The CDR3 length is 14 residues. Trimming shortened V by 8 bases and J by 5 bases, and 18 bases separated the two germline ends. CDR1 is MNHEY and CDR2 is SVGAGI in the germline V gene. Here the CDR3 DNA reads TGTGCCAGCCGTCGGGATCTCACGTCGGAGACCCAGTACTTC. Translation gives CASRRDLTSETQYF.

V and J are TRBV29-1 and TRBJ2-7, with a possible D match to TRBD2 (6 bases). The CDR3 has 14 amino acids. Germline loops: CDR1 SQVTM, CDR2 ANQGSEA. Trimming shortened V by 5 bases and J by 3 bases, and 17 bases separated the two germline ends. In nucleotides, the CDR3 is TGCAGCGTTAACCATAGCGGACCTAACTACGAGCAGTACTTC. Translated, it gives CSVNHSGPNYEQYF.

The chain combines TRBV6-5 with TRBJ1-1; 9 bases match TRBD1. Unmatched junction bases numbered 6, after V lost 5 bases and J lost 11 bases. Germline assignment: CDR1 MNHEY and CDR2 SVGAGI. The length of the CDR3 is 12 residues. For the CDR3, the DNA is TGTGCCAGCAGTCACCGACAGGGGGAGGCTTTCTTT. Translated: CASSHRQGEAFF.

This clone appeared a few times. The J gene is TRBJ1-5, the V gene TRBV5-1; no reliable D call. V was cut by 0 bases and J by 2 bases, with 6 bases left in between. CDR3 length: 14 residues. CDR1 is SGHRS and CDR2 is YFSETQ in the germline V gene. The CDR3 sequence: CASSLGAGNQPQHF. The CDR3 DNA follows: TGCGCCAGCAGCTTGGGAGCCGGCAATCAGCCCCAGCATTTT.

The chain recombines TRBV19 with TRBJ2-1; no definite D call. The ends were cut back, 4 bases at V and 4 bases at J, with 20 bases in the middle. The CDR3 is made up of 17 amino acids. Germline CDR1 is LNHDA and CDR2 is SQIVND (reference sequence). The CDR3, as DNA: TGTGCCAGTAGTAGTTACCTGAACAGCCTTTCATACAATGAGCAGTTCTTC. Encoded protein: CASSSYLNSLSYNEQFF.

The chain's CDR3 is CATGLDEHNQPQHF. Written as DNA, the CDR3 is TGTGCCACGGGACTGGACGAGCACAATCAGCCCCAGCATTTT. The chain recombines TRBV6-5 with TRBJ1-5, with D tentatively TRBD1 (5 bases). Germline V CDR1 and CDR2: MNHEY, SVGAGI. Between the trimmed V and J ends, which lost 10 bases and 3 bases, there was a span of 16 bases. CDR3 length: 14 amino acids.

The chain couples TRBV5-1 to TRBJ1-3, with a weak D call TRBD1 (5 bases). CDR3 size: 16 residues. The V gene's germline CDR1 is SGHRS and CDR2 YFSETQ. Trimming shortened V by 2 bases and J by 0 bases, and 12 bases separated the two germline ends. CDR3 protein: CASSFTGDSSGNTIYF. CDR3 sequence (DNA): TGCGCCAGCAGCTTCACGGGGGATAGCTCTGGAAACACCATATATTTT.

This sequence joins TRBV5-6 and TRBJ1-5, with no clear D. Trimming cost V 2 bases and J 5 bases, with 5 bases left between them. CDR1 is SGHDT, CDR2 YYEEEE, per germline. There are 12 residues in the CDR3. CDR3 region: CASSLVDQPQHF. CDR3 DNA: TGTGCCAGCAGCTTAGTGGATCAGCCCCAGCATTTT.

The CDR3 region has the DNA TGTGCCAGTAGTATATTATCCGCAGGACTAGCCAAAAACATTCAGTACTTC. Its protein is CASSILSAGLAKNIQYF. The chain carries TRBV19 and TRBJ2-4, with D possibly being TRBD2 (5 bases). With 2 bases removed from V and 0 bases from J, the gap between germline ends came to 14 bases. There are 17 residues in the CDR3. Germline CDR1 and CDR2: LNHDA and SQIVND (reference sequence). Full variable domain (outside the CDR3, taken from reference TRBV19 and TRBJ2-4): DGGITQSPKYLFRKEGQNVTLSCEQNLNHDAMYWYRQDPGQGLRLIYYSQIVNDFQKGDIAEGYSVSREKKESFPLTVTSAQKNPTAFYLCASSILSAGLAKNIQYFGAGTRLSVL.

This rearrangement joins TRBV4-3 to TRBJ2-7; D is uncertain. The CDR3 contains 13 residues. Germline-derived CDR1 and CDR2 are LGHNA and YSLEER. The ends were cut back, 0 bases at V and 8 bases at J, with 11 bases in the middle. The CDR3 coding sequence is TGCGCCAGCAGCCAAGAACTCGGACCGCAGCAGTACTTC. Amino acid sequence: CASSQELGPQQYF.

V and J are TRBV29-1 and TRBJ2-1, with TRBD2 identical over 7 bases. V was pared by 3 bases and J by 4 bases, with 3 bases of the junction left unmatched. This CDR3 has 13 amino acids. CDR1 and CDR2 from the germline V gene are SQVTM and ANQGSEA. CDR3 region: CSVDAGVYNEQFF. CDR3 coding DNA: TGCAGCGTTGATGCGGGGGTGTACAATGAGCAGTTCTTC.